The 25 T cell receptor beta chains given below trace back to one sample, sequenced in a study of regulatory dendritic cells for organ transplantation. Sequencing used immunoSEQ multiplex PCR; TCRdb keeps in-frame clones, though not all of them. Among about 34,000 clones listed, 70% to 90% were seen once. The sequencing sample was made of naive CD4+ T cells from blood. This sample's subset: CD45RA+ naive T cells. The receptors come from a human donor in good health.

The V call is TRBV16, the J call TRBJ1-2, with 7 bases identical to TRBD1. The germline V gene encodes CDR1 KGHSY and CDR2 FQNENV. This CDR3 is built from 14 residues. The ends lost 2 bases at V and 5 bases at J; junction bases unmatched: 5. As DNA, the CDR3 is TGTGCCAGCAGCCAAGAGACAGGGTCGTATGGCTACACCTTC. It is translated as CASSQETGSYGYTF.

V gene TRBV6-1 combines with J gene TRBJ1-1; D is unresolved. The CDR3 is 13 amino acids. Between the trimmed V and J ends, which lost 8 bases and 3 bases, there was a span of 13 bases. Germline V gene data show CDR1 as MNHNS and CDR2 as SASEGT. The CDR3 region is CASRRVRDTEAFF. DNA for the CDR3: TGTGCCAGCCGGAGGGTAAGAGACACTGAAGCTTTCTTT.

The rearrangement joins TRBV10-3 to TRBJ1-1; D uncertain. Per germline, CDR1 ENHRY and CDR2 SYGVKD. CDR3 length equals 12 residues. Deletions cut 4 bases from V and 5 bases from J, with 8 bases between. The CDR3 region is CAISVIGTEAFF. The DNA for the CDR3 is TGTGCCATCAGTGTAATAGGGACTGAAGCTTTCTTT.

The rearrangement links TRBV6-5 to TRBJ1-1; unclear D gene. V was cut by 0 bases and J by 1 base, with 9 bases left in between. CDR3 length: 15 amino acids. Germline CDR1 is MNHEY and CDR2 is SVGAGI. The CDR3 is CASSYSWPTNTEAFF. DNA for the CDR3: TGTGCCAGCAGTTACTCTTGGCCTACGAACACTGAAGCTTTCTTT.

The chain carries TRBV11-2 and TRBJ2-5, with D unresolved. The V gene's germline CDR1 is SGHAT and CDR2 FQNNGV. The CDR3 sequence is 14 residues long. Between the trimmed V and J ends, which lost 1 base and 4 bases, there was a span of 10 bases. In DNA, the CDR3 is TGTGCCAGCAGCTTAGTTCAATACGGAGAGACCCAGTACTTC. The encoded protein is CASSLVQYGETQYF.

This clone is a singleton in its sample. The V gene is TRBV5-1, the J gene TRBJ2-1; TRBD2 aligns across 8 bases. This CDR3 spans 17 amino acids. Germline V gene lookup returns CDR1 SGHRS and CDR2 YFSETQ. Losses at the gene ends were 1 base for V and 7 bases for J; bases not matched to a gene: 13. In nucleotides, the CDR3 is TGCGCCAGCAGCTTGCTTGTCGCGGGAGGACCACGGAATGAGCAGTTCTTC. Protein: CASSLLVAGGPRNEQFF. Based on the CDR3 plus reference TRBV5-1 and TRBJ2-1, the full variable domain is KAGVTQTPRYLIKTRGQQVTLSCSPISGHRSVSWYQQTPGQGLQFLFEYFSETQRNKGNFPGRFSGRQFSNSRSEMNVSTLELGDSALYLCASSLLVAGGPRNEQFFGPGTRLTVL.

A few counts support this clone. V and J are TRBV7-8 and TRBJ2-7; unclear D gene. Per germline, CDR1 SGHVS and CDR2 FQNEAQ. Trimming took 0 bases from V and 5 from J, leaving 8 bases between them. The CDR3 covers 13 residues. CDR3 sequence reads: CASSLANTHEQYF. In nucleotides, the CDR3 is TGTGCCAGCAGCTTAGCGAACACTCACGAGCAGTACTTC.

The V and J genes are TRBV29-1 and TRBJ1-4; the D gene is possibly TRBD1 (6 bases). V gave up 5 bases and J gave up 2 bases, with 24 bases separating them. Germline-derived CDR1 and CDR2 are SQVTM and ANQGSEA. The CDR3 spans 18 residues. The CDR3 spells CSVLGRGARFGTNEKLFF. CDR3 bases: TGCAGCGTTCTCGGCAGGGGAGCACGATTCGGGACTAATGAAAAACTGTTTTTT.

This chain links TRBV29-1 with TRBJ2-5, with a possible D match to TRBD2 (5 bases). This CDR3 is built from 13 residues. Germline CDR1 reads SQVTM; CDR2 reads ANQGSEA. Between the trimmed V and J ends, which lost 4 bases and 5 bases, there was a span of 14 bases. This chain's CDR3 is CSVGAGVRETQYF. As DNA, the CDR3 is TGCAGCGTTGGGGCCGGGGTCCGGGAGACCCAGTACTTC.

The genes are TRBV2 and TRBJ1-2; D unclear. The CDR3 extends over 14 amino acids. V was clipped by 6 bases and J by 4 bases, with 15 bases between them. Per germline, CDR1 SNHLY and CDR2 FYNNEI. CDR3 DNA: TGTGCCAGCAGCCGGGAGGAGTTTCGCTATGGCTACACCTTC. Its translation: CASSREEFRYGYTF. Supplemented by reference TRBV2 and TRBJ1-2, the full variable domain reads EPEVTQTPSHQVTQMGQEVILRCVPISNHLYFYWYRQILGQKVEFLVSFYNNEISEKSEIFDDQFSVERPDGSNFTLKIRSTKLEDSAMYFCASSREEFRYGYTFGSGTRLTVV.

The chain has TRBV2 and TRBJ1-5; 8 nucleotides line up with TRBD1. The CDR3 has 15 amino acids. After removal of 4 bases from V and 2 bases from J, the junction contained 4 bases not matched to a gene. Germline V gives CDR1 SNHLY, CDR2 FYNNEI. CDR3 protein: CASSVQGAGNQPQHF. In DNA form, the CDR3 reads TGTGCCAGCAGTGTTCAGGGGGCGGGCAATCAGCCCCAGCATTTT.

This sequence joins TRBV11-3 and TRBJ2-3, with 13 nucleotides matching TRBD2. The V gene's germline CDR1 is SGHNT and CDR2 YENEEA. This CDR3 is 18 amino acids long. Losses at the gene ends were 3 bases for V and 3 bases for J; bases not matched to a gene: 9. CDR3 DNA sequence: TGTGCCAGCAGCTTGGGGTCACCGGGACTAGCGGGAACAGATACGCAGTATTTT. Translated, it gives CASSLGSPGLAGTDTQYF.

This clone was detected once. This rearrangement joins TRBV18 to TRBJ2-7; either TRBD1 or TRBD2 may supply D (5 bases each). V was cut by 6 bases and J by 0 bases, with 15 bases left in between. This CDR3 spans 15 amino acids. Germline lookup yields CDR1 KGHSH and CDR2 LQKENI. CDR3 DNA: TGTGCCAGCTCGCTCGGGACGGTTTTCTCCTACGAGCAGTACTTC. Amino acid sequence: CASSLGTVFSYEQYF.

The rearrangement uses TRBV30 and TRBJ2-7, with 10 bases that match TRBD1. V gave up 0 bases and J gave up 6 bases; unmatched junction bases: 8. The CDR3 length is 15 residues. Germline CDR1 and CDR2: GTSNPN and SVGIG (reference sequence). The CDR3 is CAWSVPGTGAREQYF. The CDR3 nucleotides are TGTGCCTGGAGTGTCCCCGGGACAGGGGCTCGCGAGCAGTACTTC.

The chain employs TRBV18 and TRBJ1-1, with 7 bases that match TRBD1. Trimming cost V 3 bases and J 5 bases; bases outside gene matches: 9. CDR1 and CDR2 from the germline V gene are KGHSH and LQKENI. There are 15 residues in the CDR3. CDR3 DNA: TGTGCCAGCTCACCCCTCCAGGGGGAGTTTACTGAAGCTTTCTTT. Amino acids: CASSPLQGEFTEAFF.

This chain connects TRBV6-5 to TRBJ2-7; D is undetermined. The germline V gene has CDR1 MNHEY and CDR2 SVGAGI. V was cut by 0 bases and J by 3 bases, with 9 bases left in between. The CDR3 covers 14 residues. The CDR3 protein is CASSYSIPNYEQYF. The CDR3 region has the DNA TGTGCCAGCAGTTACTCGATTCCGAACTACGAGCAGTACTTC.

The chain employs TRBV7-9 and TRBJ1-1; D might be TRBD1 (5 bases). CDR3 size: 13 residues. Germline CDR1 and CDR2: SEHNR and FQNEAQ (reference sequence). The V and J ends lost 5 bases and 1 base respectively, with 8 bases between them. Here the CDR3 DNA reads TGTGCCAGCAGCCAGGGTTCGAACACTGAAGCTTTCTTT. As protein: CASSQGSNTEAFF.

The CDR3 nucleotides are TGCGCCAGCAGCCAAGGTGGCGGGGGGGCCTACGAGCAGTACTTC. Translation: CASSQGGGGAYEQYF. V is TRBV4-1 and J is TRBJ2-7; 9 bases are a match to TRBD2. Germline V gene lookup returns CDR1 MGHRA and CDR2 YSYEKL. CDR3 length: 15 residues. V lost 1 base to trimming and J lost 2 bases; unmatched junction nucleotides: 3.

The chain is built from TRBV6-5 and TRBJ1-2, with D uncertain. V was pared by 5 bases and J by 5 bases, with 9 bases between. Germline V lookup: CDR1 MNHEY, CDR2 SVGAGI. The CDR3 loop spans 12 amino acids. In DNA form, the CDR3 reads TGTGCCAGCAGTGCCTCGGCTTATGGCTACACCTTC. Residues: CASSASAYGYTF.

This chain connects TRBV6-4 to TRBJ2-1, with 8 bases that match TRBD2. Unmatched junction bases numbered 7, after V lost 2 bases and J lost 7 bases. Germline V gene lookup returns CDR1 MRHNA and CDR2 SNTAGT. The CDR3 is 15 residues long. Here the CDR3 reads CASSDVAGRANEQFF. The DNA for the CDR3 is TGTGCCAGCAGTGACGTAGCGGGGAGGGCAAATGAGCAGTTCTTC.

The chain has TRBV5-6 and TRBJ1-1; a possible D gene is TRBD1 (5 bases). The CDR3 extends over 13 amino acids. Germline lookup yields CDR1 SGHDT and CDR2 YYEEEE. The V end was cut by 3 bases, the J end by 7 bases, with 13 bases between. The CDR3 DNA follows: TGTGCCAGCAGCTGGGGCACCTACGTTGAAGCTTTCTTT. Amino acid sequence: CASSWGTYVEAFF.

V gene TRBV7-2 combines with J gene TRBJ2-2; the match to TRBD1 covers 8 bases. The CDR3 spans 21 residues. V dropped 0 bases and J dropped 0; count of bases not matched to a gene: 15. Germline V gene lookup returns CDR1 SGHTA and CDR2 FQGNSA. The CDR3 coding sequence is TGTGCCAGCAGCTTAGCGTTTCCGGGACAGGCTCCTGAAGCGAACACCGGGGAGCTGTTTTTT. Amino acids: CASSLAFPGQAPEANTGELFF.

The chain links TRBV7-2 to TRBJ2-1, with D possibly being TRBD1 (5 bases). From germline, CDR1 is SGHTA and CDR2 FQGNSA. This CDR3 comprises 15 residues. Trimming pared 2 bases from V and 6 bases from J, leaving 14 bases between. CDR3 DNA: TGTGCCAGCAGCTTACGCAGGGCCCGGAGCAATGAGCAGTTCTTC. Its translation is CASSLRRARSNEQFF.

The chain employs TRBV4-3 and TRBJ2-1; D not certain. Germline-derived CDR1 and CDR2 are LGHNA and YSLEER. The CDR3 runs to 16 residues. The V end lost 3 bases, the J end lost 1 base, and 13 bases lay between the germline ends. CDR3: CASSQITRGSYNEQFF. DNA for the CDR3: TGCGCCAGCAGCCAGATAACCCGTGGTTCCTACAATGAGCAGTTCTTC.

V is TRBV2 and J is TRBJ2-5; the D gene is possibly TRBD2 (5 bases). This CDR3 is built from 12 residues. V lost 8 bases to trimming and J lost 5 bases, with 12 bases between them. The germline V gene encodes CDR1 SNHLY and CDR2 FYNNEI. The CDR3 loop reads CASVGGGETQYF. CDR3 in DNA: TGTGCCAGCGTGGGCGGCGGGGAGACCCAGTACTTC.